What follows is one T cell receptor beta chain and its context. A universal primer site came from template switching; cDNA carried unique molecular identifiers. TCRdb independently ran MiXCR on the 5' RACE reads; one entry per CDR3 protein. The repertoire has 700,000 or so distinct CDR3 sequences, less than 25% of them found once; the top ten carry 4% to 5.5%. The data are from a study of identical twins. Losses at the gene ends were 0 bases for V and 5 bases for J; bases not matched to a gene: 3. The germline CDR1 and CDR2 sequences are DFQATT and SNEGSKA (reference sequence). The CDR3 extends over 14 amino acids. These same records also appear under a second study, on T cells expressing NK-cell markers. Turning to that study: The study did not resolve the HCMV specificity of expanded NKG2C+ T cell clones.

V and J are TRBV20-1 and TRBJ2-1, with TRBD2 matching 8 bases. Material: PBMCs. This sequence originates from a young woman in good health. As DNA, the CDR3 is TGCAGTGCTAGAGATGTAGCGGGAAACAATGAGCAGTTCTTC. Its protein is CSARDVAGNNEQFF.